A selection of T cell receptor beta chains follows, all from one sample in a study of cytomegalovirus exposure and HLA in healthy donors. The repertoire was sequenced with immunoSEQ multiplex PCR; TCRdb's copy has only in-frame clones and lacks some. The table counts more than 70,000 clones; around 1.6% lies in the top ten. Sample: PBMCs. The receptors derive from a woman aged 55-69 years in good health and CMV-seronegative. The conserved cysteine and the conserved F or W are not part of the CDR3 here. A D gene is named only where the DNA matches it firmly.

J	V	D	CDR3
TRBJ1-1	TRBV28	-	ASRLGGPTQAF
TRBJ1-5	TRBV10-3	-	AISPQEGGNQPQH
TRBJ2-1	TRBV19	TRBD1	ASSPAGTGWNEQF
TRBJ1-2	TRBV6-1	-	ASSESLQGSGYT
TRBJ1-4	TRBV2	-	ASSETGPIVKLF
TRBJ1-1	TRBV28	TRBD1	ASSLTASRGKGEAF
TRBJ1-5	TRBV19	-	ATNREMNQPQH
TRBJ1-4	TRBV7-9	-	ASSLAGSNEKLF
TRBJ2-7	TRBV18	TRBD2	ASSPWTSATYEQY
TRBJ2-1	TRBV12-2	-	ASRLDPQGREGGNEQF
TRBJ2-2	TRBV19	TRBD2	ASSKTSDHTGELF
TRBJ1-2	TRBV6-4	-	ASRDGTINYGYT
TRBJ1-2	TRBV5-1	-	ASSPGGVDGGYT
TRBJ2-5	TRBV19	TRBD2	ASSPDSSGRGQETQY
TRBJ2-3	TRBV11-1	TRBD2	ASSVGLADTDTQY
TRBJ1-3	TRBV4-2	TRBD1	ASSQVIGDRRSSGNTIY
TRBJ1-5	TRBV28	-	ASSSEDNLYSNQPQH
TRBJ2-5	TRBV6-5	TRBD2	ASGGNTGGETQY
TRBJ2-6	TRBV14	-	ASSQGQPGANVLT
TRBJ1-2	TRBV7-2	-	ASSEQKNYGYT
TRBJ1-3	TRBV6-5	TRBD1	ASRRGQEGNTIY
TRBJ1-5	TRBV18	TRBD1	ASSPRGRTQPQH
TRBJ2-5	TRBV5-1	TRBD1	ASSPGQGTGWTQY
TRBJ1-2	TRBV6-5	TRBD1	ASSFKQGALIGT
TRBJ2-6	TRBV19	-	ASSISPSGANVLT
TRBJ1-3	TRBV27	-	ASRPGISAGNTIY
TRBJ1-3	TRBV15	-	ATSTGVADTIY
TRBJ2-3	TRBV19	TRBD1	ASSPRTGTDTQY
TRBJ2-2	TRBV7-9	-	ASSPTQGRTGELF
TRBJ1-5	TRBV7-2	-	ASSSQGYSNQPQH
TRBJ1-1	TRBV6-1	TRBD1	ASNHRGLNTEAF
TRBJ2-7	TRBV18	TRBD1	ASSSQLGRTGQAYYEQY
TRBJ2-5	TRBV4-2	-	ASSQDLTRKETQY
TRBJ2-3	TRBV2	-	ASSEGLPADTQY
TRBJ2-3	TRBV11-3	-	ASSLGTRRTDTQY
TRBJ2-3	TRBV2	-	ASSTAAFTDTQY
TRBJ2-7	TRBV5-5	-	ASSASPTVSYEQY
TRBJ1-2	TRBV6-1	-	ASSELLNYGYT
TRBJ1-4	TRBV30	-	AWSHRGDREKLF
TRBJ2-7	TRBV6-6	-	ASSYFGGQGYEQY
TRBJ2-2	TRBV28	-	ASSFGGRYTGELF
TRBJ2-6	TRBV6-1	TRBD1	ASSAGTGFFGANVLT
TRBJ2-7	TRBV14	TRBD2	ASSHWRSSGSYEQY
TRBJ2-5	TRBV19	-	ASTTLWSPQY
TRBJ1-3	TRBV19	-	ASTLSGRLISGNTIY